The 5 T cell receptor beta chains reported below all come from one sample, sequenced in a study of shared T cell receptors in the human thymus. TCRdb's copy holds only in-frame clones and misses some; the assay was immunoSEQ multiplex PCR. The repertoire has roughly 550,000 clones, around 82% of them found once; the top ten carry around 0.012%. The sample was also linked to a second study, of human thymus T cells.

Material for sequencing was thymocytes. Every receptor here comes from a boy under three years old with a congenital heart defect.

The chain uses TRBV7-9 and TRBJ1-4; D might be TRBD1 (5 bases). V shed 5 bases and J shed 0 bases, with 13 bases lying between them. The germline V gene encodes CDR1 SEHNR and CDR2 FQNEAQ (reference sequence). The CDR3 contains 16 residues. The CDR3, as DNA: TGTGCCAGCAGCCCGAGACAGCTTACAACTAATGAAAAACTGTTTTTT. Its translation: CASSPRQLTTNEKLFF. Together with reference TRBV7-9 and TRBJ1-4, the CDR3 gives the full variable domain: DTGVSQNPRHKITKRGQNVTFRCDPISEHNRLYWYRQTLGQGPEFLTYFQNEAQLEKSRLLSDRFSAERPKGSFSTLEIQRTEQGDSAMYLCASSPRQLTTNEKLFFGSGTQLSVL.

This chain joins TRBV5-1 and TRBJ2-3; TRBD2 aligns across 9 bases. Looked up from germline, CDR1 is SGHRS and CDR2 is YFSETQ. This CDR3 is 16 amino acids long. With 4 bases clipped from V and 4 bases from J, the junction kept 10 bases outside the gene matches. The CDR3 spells CASSLQREECSDTQYF. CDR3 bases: TGCGCCAGCAGCCTTCAGCGGGAGGAGTGTTCAGATACGCAGTATTTT. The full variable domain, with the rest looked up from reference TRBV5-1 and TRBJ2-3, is KAGVTQTPRYLIKTRGQQVTLSCSPISGHRSVSWYQQTPGQGLQFLFEYFSETQRNKGNFPGRFSGRQFSNSRSEMNVSTLELGDSALYLCASSLQREECSDTQYFGPGTRLTVL.

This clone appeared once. This CDR3 is CASSLVGSYNEQFF. CDR3 coding DNA: TGCGCCAGCAGCTTGGTTGGCAGCTACAATGAGCAGTTCTTC. V usage is TRBV5-1 and J usage is TRBJ2-1; the D is unclear. The CDR3 is 14 residues long. The germline CDR1 and CDR2 sequences are SGHRS and YFSETQ. Trimming left V 0 bases short and J 3 bases short, with 7 bases between.

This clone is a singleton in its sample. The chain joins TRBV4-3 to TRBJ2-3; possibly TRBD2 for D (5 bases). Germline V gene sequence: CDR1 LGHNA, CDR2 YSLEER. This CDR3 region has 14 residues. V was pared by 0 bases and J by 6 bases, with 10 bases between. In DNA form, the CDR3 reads TGCGCCAGCAGCCAAGAGAGACCGGGGGATACGCAGTATTTT. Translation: CASSQERPGDTQYF.

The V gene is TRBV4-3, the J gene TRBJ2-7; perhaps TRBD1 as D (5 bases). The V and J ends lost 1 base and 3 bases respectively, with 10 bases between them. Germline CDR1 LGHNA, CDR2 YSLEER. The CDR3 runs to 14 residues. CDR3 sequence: CASSQGQRDYEQYF. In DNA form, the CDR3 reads TGCGCCAGCAGCCAAGGACAGAGAGACTACGAGCAGTACTTC.